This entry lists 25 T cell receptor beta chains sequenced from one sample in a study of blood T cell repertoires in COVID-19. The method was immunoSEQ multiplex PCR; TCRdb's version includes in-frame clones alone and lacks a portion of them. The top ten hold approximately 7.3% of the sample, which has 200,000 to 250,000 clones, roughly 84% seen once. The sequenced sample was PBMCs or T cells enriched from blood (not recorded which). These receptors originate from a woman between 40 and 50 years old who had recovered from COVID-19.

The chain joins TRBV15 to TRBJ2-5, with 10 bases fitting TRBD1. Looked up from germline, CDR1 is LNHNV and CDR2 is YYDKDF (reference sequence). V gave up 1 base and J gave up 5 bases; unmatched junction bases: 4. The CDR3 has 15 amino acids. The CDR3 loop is CATSRVQTGGETQYF. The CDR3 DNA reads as TGTGCCACCAGCAGAGTACAGACAGGGGGCGAGACCCAGTACTTC.

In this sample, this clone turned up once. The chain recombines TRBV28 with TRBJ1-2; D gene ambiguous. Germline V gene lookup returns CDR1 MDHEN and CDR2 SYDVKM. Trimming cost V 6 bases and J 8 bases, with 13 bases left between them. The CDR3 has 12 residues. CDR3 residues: CASSTAGKGYTF. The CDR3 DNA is TGTGCCAGCAGCACGGCCGGGAAGGGCTACACCTTC.

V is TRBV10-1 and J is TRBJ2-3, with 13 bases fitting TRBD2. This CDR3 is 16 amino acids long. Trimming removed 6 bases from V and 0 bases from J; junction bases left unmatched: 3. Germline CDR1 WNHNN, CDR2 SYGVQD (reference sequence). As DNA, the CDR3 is TGCGCCAGCAGCGCGGGACTAGCGGGAAGCACAGATACGCAGTATTTT. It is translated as CASSAGLAGSTDTQYF.

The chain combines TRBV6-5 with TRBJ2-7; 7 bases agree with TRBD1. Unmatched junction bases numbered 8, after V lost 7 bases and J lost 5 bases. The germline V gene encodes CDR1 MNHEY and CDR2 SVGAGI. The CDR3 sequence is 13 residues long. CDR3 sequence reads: CASINGTDNEQYV. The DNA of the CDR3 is TGTGCCAGCATTAACGGGACAGACAACGAGCAGTACGTC.

CDR3 residues: CASTPRFLAGVTDTQYF. CDR3 coding DNA: TGTGCCAGCACCCCCCGATTCCTAGCGGGGGTCACAGATACGCAGTATTTT. The chain carries TRBV6-2 or TRBV6-3 and TRBJ2-3; the match to TRBD2 covers 10 bases. Germline-derived CDR1 and CDR2 are MNHEY and SVGEGT. The CDR3 has 17 residues. V lost 7 bases, J lost 2 bases, and 12 bases stayed unmatched.

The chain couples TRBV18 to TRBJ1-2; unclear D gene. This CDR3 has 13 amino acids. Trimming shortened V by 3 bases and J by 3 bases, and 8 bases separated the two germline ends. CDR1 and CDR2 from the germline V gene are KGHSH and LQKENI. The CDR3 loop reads CASSPAVDYGYTF. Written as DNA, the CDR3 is TGTGCCAGCTCACCGGCGGTTGACTATGGCTACACCTTC.

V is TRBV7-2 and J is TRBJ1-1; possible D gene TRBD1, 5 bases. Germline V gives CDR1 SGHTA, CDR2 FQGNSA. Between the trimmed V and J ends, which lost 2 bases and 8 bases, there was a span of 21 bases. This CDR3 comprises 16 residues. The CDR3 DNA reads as TGTGCCAGCAGCTTAAATGGGGGGGGAACCATGACCGAAGCTTTCTTT. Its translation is CASSLNGGGTMTEAFF.

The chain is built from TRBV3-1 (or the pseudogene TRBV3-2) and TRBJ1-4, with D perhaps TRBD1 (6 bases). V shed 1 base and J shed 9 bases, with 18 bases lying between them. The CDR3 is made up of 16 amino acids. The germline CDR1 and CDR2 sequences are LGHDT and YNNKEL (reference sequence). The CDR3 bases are TGTGCCAGCAGCCAAGCCCCCACAGGGAGCGGGAAAAAACTGTTTTTT. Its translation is CASSQAPTGSGKKLFF.

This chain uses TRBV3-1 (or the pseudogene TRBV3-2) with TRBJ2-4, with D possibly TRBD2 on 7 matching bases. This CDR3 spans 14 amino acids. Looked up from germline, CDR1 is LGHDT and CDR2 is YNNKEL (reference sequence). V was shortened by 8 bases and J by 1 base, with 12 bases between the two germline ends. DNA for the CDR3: TGTGCCAGCCGAGGGAGGGGGGCCAAAAACATTCAGTACTTC. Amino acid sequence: CASRGRGAKNIQYF.

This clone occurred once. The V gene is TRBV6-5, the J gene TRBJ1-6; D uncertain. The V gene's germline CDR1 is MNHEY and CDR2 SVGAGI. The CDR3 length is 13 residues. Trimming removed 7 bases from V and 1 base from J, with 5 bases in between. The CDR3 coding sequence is TGTGCCAGCAAACGGTCCTATAATTCACCCCTCCACTTT. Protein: CASKRSYNSPLHF.

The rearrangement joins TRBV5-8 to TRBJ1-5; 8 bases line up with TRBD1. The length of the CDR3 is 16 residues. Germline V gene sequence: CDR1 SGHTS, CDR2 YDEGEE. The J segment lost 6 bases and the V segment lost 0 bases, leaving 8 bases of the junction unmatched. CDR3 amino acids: CASSLGEDRVVQPQHF. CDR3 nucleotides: TGTGCCAGCAGCTTGGGGGAGGACAGGGTCGTTCAGCCCCAGCATTTT.

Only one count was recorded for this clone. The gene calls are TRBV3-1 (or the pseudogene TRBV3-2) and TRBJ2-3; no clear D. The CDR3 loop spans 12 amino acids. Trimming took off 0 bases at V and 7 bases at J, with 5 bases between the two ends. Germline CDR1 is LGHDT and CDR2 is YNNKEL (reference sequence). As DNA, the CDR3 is TGTGCCAGCAGCCAAGATCCGTATACGCAGTATTTT. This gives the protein CASSQDPYTQYF.

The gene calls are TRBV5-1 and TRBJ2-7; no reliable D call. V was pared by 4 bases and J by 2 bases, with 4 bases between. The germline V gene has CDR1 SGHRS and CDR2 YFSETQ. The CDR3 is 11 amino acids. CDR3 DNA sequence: TGCGCCAGCAGCGGCACCTACGAGCAGTACTTC. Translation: CASSGTYEQYF.

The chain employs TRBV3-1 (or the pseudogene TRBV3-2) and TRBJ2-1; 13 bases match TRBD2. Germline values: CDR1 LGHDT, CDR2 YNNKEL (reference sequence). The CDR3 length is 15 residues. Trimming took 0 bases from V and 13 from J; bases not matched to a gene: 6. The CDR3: CASSQDLGLAGLQFF. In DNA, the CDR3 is TGTGCCAGCAGCCAAGATTTGGGACTAGCGGGATTACAGTTCTTC.

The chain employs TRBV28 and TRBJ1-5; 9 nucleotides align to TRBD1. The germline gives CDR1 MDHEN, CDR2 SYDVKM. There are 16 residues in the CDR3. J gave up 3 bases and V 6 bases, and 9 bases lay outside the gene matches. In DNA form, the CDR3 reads TGTGCCAGCAGGCCATCTGACAGGGGGAACAATCAGCCCCAGCATTTT. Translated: CASRPSDRGNNQPQHF.

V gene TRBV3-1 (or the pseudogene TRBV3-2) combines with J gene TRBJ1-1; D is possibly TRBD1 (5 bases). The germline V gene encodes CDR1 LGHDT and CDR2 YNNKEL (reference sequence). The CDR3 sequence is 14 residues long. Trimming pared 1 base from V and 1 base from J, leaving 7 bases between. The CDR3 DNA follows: TGTGCCAGCAGCCAAGGTGGACAGAACACTGAAGCTTTCTTT. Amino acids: CASSQGGQNTEAFF.

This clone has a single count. CDR3: CASSQDRGSYEQYF. CDR3 bases: TGTGCCAGCAGCCAGGACAGGGGCTCCTACGAGCAGTACTTC. V is TRBV7-6 and J is TRBJ2-7; 9 nucleotides line up with TRBD1. In germline, CDR1 is SGHVS, CDR2 FNYEAQ. This CDR3 contains 14 residues. The V gene end was trimmed by 5 bases and the J gene end by 0 bases; junction bases not matched to a gene: 2.

CDR3 residues: CASEGQGDQGTGELFF. For the CDR3, the DNA is TGCGCCAGCGAGGGACAGGGGGACCAGGGTACCGGGGAGCTGTTTTTT. V gene TRBV5-1 combines with J gene TRBJ2-2; 11 bases agree with TRBD1. V trimming: 7 bases; J trimming: 5 bases; junction bases outside the gene matches: 10. The length of the CDR3 is 16 residues. Germline CDR1 and CDR2: SGHRS and YFSETQ.

Here the CDR3 reads CASSYGGDETQYF. CDR3 coding DNA: TGTGCCAGCAGTTATGGGGGGGACGAGACCCAGTACTTC. This sequence joins TRBV6-5 and TRBJ2-5; 7 nucleotides match TRBD2. Germline V gene data show CDR1 as MNHEY and CDR2 as SVGAGI. This CDR3 comprises 13 residues. Trimming removed 3 bases from V and 5 bases from J; junction bases left unmatched: 3.

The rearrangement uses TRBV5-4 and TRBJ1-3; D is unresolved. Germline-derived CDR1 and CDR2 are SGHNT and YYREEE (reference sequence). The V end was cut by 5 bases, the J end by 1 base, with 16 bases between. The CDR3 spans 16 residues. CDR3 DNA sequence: TGTGCCAGCAGTCAGCCGGACTCGAGGTCTGGAAACACCATATATTTT. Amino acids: CASSQPDSRSGNTIYF.

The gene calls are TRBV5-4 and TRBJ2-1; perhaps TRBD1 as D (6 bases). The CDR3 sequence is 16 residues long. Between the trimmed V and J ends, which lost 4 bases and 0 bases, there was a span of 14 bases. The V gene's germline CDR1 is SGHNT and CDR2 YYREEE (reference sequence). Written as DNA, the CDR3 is TGTGCCAGCAGCCCCCCCGGGACATTCTCCTACAATGAGCAGTTCTTC. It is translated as CASSPPGTFSYNEQFF.

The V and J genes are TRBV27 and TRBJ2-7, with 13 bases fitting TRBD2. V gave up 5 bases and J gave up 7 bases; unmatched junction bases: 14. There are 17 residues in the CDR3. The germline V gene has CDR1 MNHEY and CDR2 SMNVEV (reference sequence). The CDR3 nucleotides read TGTGCCAGCAGTCCCTTTACACTAGCGGGAGGGCCGGGAGAGCAGTACTTC. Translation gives CASSPFTLAGGPGEQYF.

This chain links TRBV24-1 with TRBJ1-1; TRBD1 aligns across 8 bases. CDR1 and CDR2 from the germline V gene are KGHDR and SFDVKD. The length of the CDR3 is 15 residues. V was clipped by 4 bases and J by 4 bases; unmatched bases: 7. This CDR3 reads CATSETGAATTEAFF. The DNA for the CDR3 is TGTGCCACCAGTGAGACAGGGGCGGCGACCACTGAAGCTTTCTTT.

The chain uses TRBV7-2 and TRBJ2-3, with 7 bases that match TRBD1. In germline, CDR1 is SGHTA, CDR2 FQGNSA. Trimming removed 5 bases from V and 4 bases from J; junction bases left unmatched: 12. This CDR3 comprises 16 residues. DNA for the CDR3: TGTGCCAGCAGCCCAGAGGGGGCTAGTTCAGCAGATACGCAGTATTTT. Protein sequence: CASSPEGASSADTQYF.

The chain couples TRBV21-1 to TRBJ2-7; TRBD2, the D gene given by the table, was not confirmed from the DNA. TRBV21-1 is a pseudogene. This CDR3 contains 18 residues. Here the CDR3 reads CASSKIPRLEGSSYEQYV. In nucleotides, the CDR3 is TGTGCCAGCAGCAAAATCCCCCGGCTAGAGGGTAGCTCCTACGAGCAGTACGTC.